This TCR beta chain was profiled in a study of vaccination effects on CD4 cells after COVID-19. V was shortened by 6 bases and J by 0 bases, with 18 bases between the two germline ends. CDR3 length: 18 amino acids. The germline V gene has CDR1 MNHEY and CDR2 SVGEGT. Antigen-specific CD4+ T cell clonotypes were called by their expansion after viral peptide-pool culture in ViraFEST. Culturing for roughly 9 days preceded CD4+ T cell isolation. Testing of the vaccine recipients showed negative nucleocapsid antibodies and no prior SARS-CoV-2 infection. On days 3 and 7, fresh IL-2 medium replaced half the medium. Libraries were prepared by immunoSEQ multiplex PCR; TCRdb keeps only in-frame clonotypes and omits some of them. The sample contains 55,000 to 65,000 clones, 75% to 85% of which appear only once. Overall study results and limits: Researchers reported few convalescent patients and no early post-infection timepoints in the study. Both infection-induced and vaccine-induced clones contracted markedly at late post-vaccination timepoints.

This clone was recorded only once. The target antigen is unknown. Sequences were derived from CD4+ T cells from PBMCs cultured with HCoV-229E spike peptides, sampled before COVID-19 vaccination. The origin of this receptor is a human donor who received a COVID-19 vaccine. The chain employs TRBV6-2 or TRBV6-3 and TRBJ2-6; TRBD1 is a possible D gene (6 bases). The CDR3 sequence: CASSPWTAPISGANVLTF. The CDR3 coding sequence is TGTGCCAGCAGCCCTTGGACAGCACCCATCTCTGGGGCCAACGTCCTGACTTTC.